This T cell receptor beta chain was observed in a study of early T cells in non-severe SARS-CoV-2 infection. Study at large: Chains were not paired, and sequencing was done on bulk RNA from unsorted whole blood.

Germline values: CDR1 DFQATT, CDR2 SNEGSKA (reference sequence). V lost 6 bases, J lost 5 bases, and 16 bases stayed unmatched. The CDR3 covers 17 residues. This clonotype is termed medium-sized. What it recognizes is unknown. Study-level findings and limits: Matches to VDJdb favored anti-spike CD8 responses and missed private and CD4 specificities.

Each single cDNA molecule received a unique molecular identifier. Using its own MiXCR run on the 5' RACE reads, TCRdb lists one record per CDR3 protein. This table has about 50,000 distinct CDR3 sequences, over 9.5% appearing once. The receptor comes from an adult who was a healthcare worker with PCR-confirmed SARS-CoV-2 infection or an uninfected control (not recorded which). The chain couples TRBV20-1 to TRBJ2-1; the match to TRBD2 covers 10 bases. The specimen sequenced was whole blood. The DNA of the CDR3 is TGCAGTGCCCCGCCCCGTTTGCTAGCGGGGGACAACAATGAGCAGTTCTTC. Its protein is CSAPPRLLAGDNNEQFF.